A selection of T cell receptor beta chains follows, all from one sample in a study of T cells expressing NK-cell markers. Reprocessing the 5' RACE reads, TCRdb reports a single entry for every CDR3 protein and omits DNA. The sample totals a few hundred thousand distinct CDR3 sequences. The sequencing sample was made of blood T cells: a sorted CD56 or NKG2C T cell subset, CD4+ or CD8+ T cells, or bulk PBMC T cells (not recorded which). These receptors all come from a man between 18 and 35 years old in good health. Both conserved end residues are part of each CDR3.

>TRBJ2-1|TRBV4-1
CASSQVPVYNEQFF
>TRBJ2-1|TRBV6-2/TRBV6-3
CASRAPGLAGGPSYNEQFF
>TRBJ2-3|TRBV6-1
CASSTTALTDTQYF
>TRBJ2-7|TRBV6-2/TRBV6-3
CASSYTTGTSGFPEQYF
>TRBJ2-4|TRBV5-1
CASSLDPGRAKNIQYF
>TRBJ2-1|TRBV27
CASSLSTPGNEQFF
>TRBJ2-1|TRBV4-3
CASSQVRTSGRGNEQFF
>TRBJ2-1|TRBV5-4
CASSLALRSGLAGGSVEQFF
>TRBJ2-2|TRBV7-3
CASSLTVRPLNTGELFF
>TRBJ2-3|TRBV7-2
CASSPSPRVTDTQYF
>TRBJ1-1|TRBV15
CATGTVGQRNTEAFF
>TRBJ2-2|TRBV20-1
CSASGGATGELFF
>TRBJ2-1|TRBV6-1
CASSKPGLLNEQFF
>TRBJ1-2|TRBV5-1
CASSLERGSGYGYTF
>TRBJ2-7|TRBV5-1
CASSVAGTPDGQYF
>TRBJ2-5|TRBV12-3/TRBV12-4
CASSLALGRRETQYF
>TRBJ2-1|TRBV29-1
CSVGGRGLNNEQFF
>TRBJ1-5|TRBV18
CASSSQGPNQPQHF
>TRBJ2-1|TRBV29-1
CSVAGGVAVYNEQFF
>TRBJ2-1|TRBV4-1
CASSQSVEQFF
>TRBJ2-1|TRBV27
CASSSSLAGYNEQFF
>TRBJ2-7|TRBV6-1
CASSFSGESSYEQYF
>TRBJ2-3|TRBV24-1
CATGTPLTDTQYF
>TRBJ2-2|TRBV7-2
CASSNTLGRGGELFF
>TRBJ2-1|TRBV20-1
CSARDATAKLSSYNEQFF
>TRBJ2-7|TRBV28
CASSFLVAGDYEQYF